This note documents a single T cell receptor beta chain sequence. This sample is part of a study of blood T cell repertoires in COVID-19. About the study: Donors in the United States, Italy and Spain gave samples during acute or convalescent COVID-19. PBMCs, B-cell-depleted T cells, or T cells were the source of the cDNA or gDNA that made up the material.

The CDR3 covers 13 residues. Germline CDR1 reads SQVTM; CDR2 reads ANQGSEA. V trimming: 2 bases; J trimming: 5 bases; junction bases outside the gene matches: 1. In Seattle, patients joined the study during active infection and were tracked longitudinally. How the authors handled the data: Estimation of nucleated cell counts relied on the amplification of reference gene primers. The data were produced by immunoSEQ multiplex PCR, yet TCRdb's version contains in-frame clones alone and is incomplete. The D gene and trimming were derived from the DNA, and the V and J assignments and clone size from that table. The sample carries 410,000 or so clones, 70% to 90% recorded once.

This TCR derives from a woman aged 40 to 50 with COVID-19, enrolled during active disease. The V call is TRBV29-1, the J call TRBJ2-7; 12 bases agree with TRBD1. Source material: peripheral blood. CDR3: CSVERDRGHEQYF. The CDR3 DNA is TGCAGCGTTGAAAGGGACAGGGGGCACGAGCAGTACTTC.